This T cell receptor (beta chain) was retrieved from a study of cytomegalovirus exposure and HLA in healthy donors. In the case of this clone: Its specificity is unknown.

Amplification used 60 Vbeta primers and 13 Jbeta primers. Authors' analysis steps: Unique TCR beta chains totaled 65 million to 95 million in a later count, with around 10 million of them shared. Generated by immunoSEQ multiplex PCR, the TCRdb table keeps only in-frame clones and is missing some. The V and J calls and clone size come from that table; D and trimming were worked out from the DNA. Here the sample spans 150,000 to 200,000 clones, roughly 73% being singletons. Study-level points and caveats: In the analysis, some V segments, TRBV6-2 and TRBV6-3 included, were excluded as indistinguishable. The study reported that TCR beta sequences accurately predicted HLA-A and HLA-B alleles in most subjects. Productive rates of about 87% or about 30% were seen for most TCR beta V segments in an earlier analysis.

Trimming at V came to 6 bases and at J to 4 bases, leaving 6 bases not matched to a gene. Germline V lookup: CDR1 SEHNR, CDR2 FQNEAQ (reference sequence). This CDR3 spans 14 amino acids. Input material: PBMCs. The sequence was collected from a male donor in good health and CMV-seronegative. This chain links TRBV7-9 with TRBJ1-5; 7 nucleotides match TRBD1. The CDR3 nucleotides are TGTGCCAGCAGTGTTACAGGGGCTAATCAGCCCCAGCATTTT. This sequence encodes CASSVTGANQPQHF.